The clone carrying this T cell receptor (beta chain) has only a few counts. Antigen specificity is unknown. The record originates from a study of cytomegalovirus exposure and HLA in healthy donors. Although they were nominally healthy when sampled, donors likely had unrecorded immune exposures. PCR amplification relied on 60 Vbeta primers (plus 13 Jbeta primers). Using immunoSEQ multiplex PCR, the repertoire was profiled, and TCRdb retains in-frame clones only, with some absent. The sample consists of some 150,000 clones, about 8.9% of them appearing once. Study outcomes and limitations: Most TCR sequences proved rare, with some public TCRs found in many donors. Presence/absence analyses treated sequencing depth as roughly uniform across donors. Relative to equally common others, HLA-associated TCR beta chains showed greater clonal expansion in a later analysis.

The TCR originated in a man aged 45-60 years in good health and CMV-seronegative. The sequencing sample was made of PBMCs.

CDR3 bases: TGTGCCAGTAGTAAGAGGGGACAGGGGCAAGAGACCCAGTACTTC. Its translation: CASSKRGQGQETQYF. This chain joins TRBV19 and TRBJ2-5; 10 nucleotides agree with TRBD1. Germline CDR1 reads LNHDA; CDR2 reads SQIVND (reference sequence). V was pared by 4 bases and J by 2 bases, with 4 bases of the junction left unmatched. The CDR3 is 15 residues long.